A single sample is the source of the 29 T cell receptor beta chains below, sequenced in a study of blood T cell repertoires in COVID-19. Measured with immunoSEQ multiplex PCR; TCRdb has only the in-frame clones, and not every one. The sample shows about 260,000 clones, about 80% of them seen only once. What was sequenced was peripheral blood. The receptors were sampled from a woman older than 75 with acute or convalescent COVID-19.

V and J are TRBV19 and TRBJ1-3; the D is unclear. The V and J ends lost 3 bases and 1 base respectively, with 10 bases between them. The germline V gene encodes CDR1 LNHDA and CDR2 SQIVND (reference sequence). The CDR3 is made up of 15 amino acids. CDR3 sequence reads: CASSISGLSGNTIYF. The CDR3 nucleotides read TGTGCCAGTAGTATTTCGGGGTTATCTGGAAACACCATATATTTT.

This chain connects TRBV19 to TRBJ1-2; 8 bases are shared with TRBD1. Germline CDR1 LNHDA, CDR2 SQIVND (reference sequence). CDR3 length: 16 residues. The junction had 11 bases not matched to a gene; V was cut back by 3 bases and J by 5 bases. The CDR3, as DNA: TGTGCCAGTAGTATCCGGACAGGGCCAAACTTTTATGGCTACACCTTC. This gives the protein CASSIRTGPNFYGYTF.

The V call is TRBV6-5, the J call TRBJ1-4; no firm D call. The CDR3 length is 15 residues. The germline V and J ends were trimmed by 6 bases and 7 bases, with 18 bases remaining between them. CDR1 is MNHEY and CDR2 is SVGAGI in the germline V gene. CDR3 DNA sequence: TGTGCCAGCAGGCCTAGAGGACTTTTCGGTGAAAAACTGTTTTTT. It specifies CASRPRGLFGEKLFF.

V and J are TRBV5-8 and TRBJ1-1; 10 bases line up with TRBD1. This CDR3 is 15 amino acids long. With 4 bases clipped from V and 5 bases from J, the junction kept 8 bases outside the gene matches. Germline V gene sequence: CDR1 SGHTS, CDR2 YDEGEE. CDR3: CASSKGTGAPTEAFF. The CDR3 coding sequence is TGTGCCAGCAGCAAAGGGACAGGGGCCCCAACTGAAGCTTTCTTT.

The chain couples TRBV6-6 to TRBJ2-7; a weak D match, TRBD2 (6 bases). Germline-derived CDR1 and CDR2 are MNHNY and SVGAGI (reference sequence). V was trimmed by 6 bases and J by 3 bases, leaving 15 bases between them. The CDR3 runs 14 residues. The CDR3 coding sequence is TGTGCCAGCAGCACTCCGGGAGAAGTCTACGAGCAGTACTTC. It encodes CASSTPGEVYEQYF.

The chain uses TRBV5-6 and TRBJ1-2; 7 bases match TRBD1. The germline V gene has CDR1 SGHDT and CDR2 YYEEEE. V was pared by 4 bases and J by 3 bases, with 3 bases of the junction left unmatched. CDR3 length equals 13 residues. The CDR3 region has the DNA TGTGCCAGCAGCCCTGACAGGGACTATGGCTACACCTTC. Translation: CASSPDRDYGYTF. The whole variable domain, filled in from reference TRBV5-6 and TRBJ1-2, reads DAGVTQSPTHLIKTRGQQVTLRCSPKSGHDTVSWYQQALGQGPQFIFQYYEEEERQRGNFPDRFSGHQFPNYSSELNVNALLLGDSALYLCASSPDRDYGYTFGSGTRLTVV.

This chain joins TRBV7-2 and TRBJ1-1, with 9 positions matching TRBD1. The CDR3 has 16 amino acids. J lost 1 base, V lost 4 bases, and 7 bases had no gene match. The V gene's germline CDR1 is SGHTA and CDR2 FQGNSA. The CDR3 DNA is TGTGCCAGCAGCTCCTTCGGGACAGGGACGAACACTGAAGCTTTCTTT. Translation: CASSSFGTGTNTEAFF.

This sequence joins TRBV5-5 and TRBJ2-5; TRBD2 agrees at 15 bases. This CDR3 has 20 amino acids. CDR1 SGHKS and CDR2 YYEKEE come from the germline V gene (reference sequence). The V gene end was trimmed by 3 bases and the J gene end by 1 base; junction bases not matched to a gene: 13. The CDR3 sequence is CASSSGLAGGPFPLQETQYF. DNA for the CDR3: TGTGCCAGCAGCTCCGGACTAGCGGGGGGGCCGTTCCCCCTCCAAGAGACCCAGTACTTC.

This clone has just a few counts. CDR3 in DNA: TGTGCCAGCAGTCCGGGGGACAGGGGACGTCCCTATGGCTACACCTTC. Protein sequence: CASSPGDRGRPYGYTF. The gene calls are TRBV27 and TRBJ1-2, with 10 bases matching TRBD1. V was pared by 5 bases and J by 4 bases, with 10 bases of the junction left unmatched. Germline CDR1 and CDR2: MNHEY and SMNVEV (reference sequence). The CDR3 covers 16 residues.

The rearrangement joins TRBV21-1 to TRBJ1-1; the table names TRBD1, a call not compared with the DNA. TRBV21-1 is a listed pseudogene. The CDR3 loop spans 13 amino acids. This CDR3 is CASSTQGAAEAFF. The DNA for the CDR3 is TGTGCCAGCAGCACCCAGGGGGCGGCTGAAGCTTTCTTT.

The rearrangement joins TRBV5-4 to TRBJ1-1; D unclear. The germline gives CDR1 SGHNT, CDR2 YYREEE (reference sequence). This CDR3 spans 12 amino acids. With 1 base removed from V and 7 bases from J, the gap between germline ends came to 8 bases. The CDR3 is CASSLPGGEAFF. In DNA, the CDR3 is TGTGCCAGCAGCTTGCCCGGCGGTGAAGCTTTCTTT.

The table lists this clone with a count of one. The CDR3 reads CSVTGTGNTGELFF. In DNA form, the CDR3 reads TGCAGCGTAACCGGGACAGGTAACACCGGGGAGCTGTTTTTT. The rearrangement uses TRBV29-1 and TRBJ2-2; 8 bases are a match to TRBD1. This CDR3 has 14 residues. Germline trimming cut 6 bases from V and 2 bases from J; bases unmatched to any gene: 5. Germline V gene sequence: CDR1 SQVTM, CDR2 ANQGSEA.

This chain uses TRBV14 with TRBJ2-7; 14 bases line up with TRBD2. The CDR3 is made up of 14 amino acids. The germline V gene encodes CDR1 SGHDN and CDR2 FVKESK. V was clipped by 5 bases and J by 4 bases; unmatched bases: 1. CDR3 in DNA: TGTGCCAGCAGCTGGACTAGCGGGAGGTACGAGCAGTACTTC. It translates to CASSWTSGRYEQYF.

This rearrangement joins TRBV5-8 to TRBJ1-5; possible D gene TRBD1, 6 bases. The CDR3 consists of 15 residues. V dropped 2 bases and J dropped 1 base, with 10 bases sitting between them. CDR1 and CDR2 (germline): SGHTS, YDEGEE. The CDR3 is CASSFQGSSNQPQHF. The CDR3 DNA is TGTGCCAGCAGCTTCCAGGGGTCGAGCAATCAGCCCCAGCATTTT.

This clone was counted a single time. The V and J genes are TRBV27 and TRBJ1-2, with TRBD1 matching over 7 bases. The J segment lost 1 base and the V segment lost 3 bases, leaving 8 bases of the junction unmatched. This CDR3 region has 16 residues. Looked up from germline, CDR1 is MNHEY and CDR2 is SMNVEV (reference sequence). CDR3 amino acids: CASSFPEQGFNYGYTF. The CDR3 nucleotides are TGTGCCAGCAGTTTCCCCGAACAGGGGTTTAACTATGGCTACACCTTC.

The chain links TRBV19 to TRBJ1-6; 7 positions match TRBD1. The CDR3 consists of 15 residues. J lost 7 bases, V lost 7 bases, and 10 bases had no gene match. The germline gives CDR1 LNHDA, CDR2 SQIVND (reference sequence). The chain's CDR3 is CASTYVGTANSPLHF. In DNA form, the CDR3 reads TGTGCCAGTACCTACGTCGGGACAGCAAATTCACCCCTCCACTTT.

The CDR3: CASTPPGTSKKLFF. The CDR3 nucleotides read TGTGCCAGCACTCCACCGGGGACATCCAAAAAACTGTTTTTT. This chain uses TRBV28 with TRBJ1-4; maybe TRBD1 (6 bases). CDR3 length: 14 residues. Germline V gene sequence: CDR1 MDHEN, CDR2 SYDVKM. Trimming took 7 bases from V and 9 from J, leaving 18 bases between them.

This clone came up a few times. This chain joins TRBV10-3 and TRBJ2-1; the match to TRBD1 covers 8 bases. There are 16 residues in the CDR3. From germline, CDR1 is ENHRY and CDR2 SYGVKD. With V trimmed by 0 bases and J by 0 bases, 1 base remained unmatched. The CDR3: CAISESQGDSYNEQFF. As DNA, the CDR3 is TGTGCCATCAGTGAGTCACAGGGGGACTCCTACAATGAGCAGTTCTTC.

This chain uses TRBV7-9 with TRBJ1-1, with D maybe TRBD1 (6 bases). The V end lost 5 bases, the J end lost 5 bases, and 12 bases lay between the germline ends. Germline CDR1 and CDR2: SEHNR and FQNEAQ (reference sequence). This CDR3 is built from 13 residues. CDR3 in amino acids: CASSRTDGTEAFF. The CDR3 coding sequence is TGTGCCAGCAGCAGGACAGATGGGACTGAAGCTTTCTTT.

Worth noting for this clone: The identical CDR3 is also encoded by other nucleotide sequences in the sample. This chain links TRBV27 with TRBJ1-2, with a weak D call TRBD1 (5 bases). V was pared by 3 bases and J by 1 base, with 6 bases between. The CDR3 is 13 amino acids. Looked up from germline, CDR1 is MNHEY and CDR2 is SMNVEV (reference sequence). The CDR3 DNA reads TGTGCCAGCAGTTTTAGGGGTAACTATGGCTACACCTTC. It encodes CASSFRGNYGYTF.

The chain has TRBV3-1 (or the pseudogene TRBV3-2) and TRBJ1-1; 8 bases fit TRBD1. Germline CDR1 LGHDT, CDR2 YNNKEL (reference sequence). The CDR3 has 13 amino acids. Trimming took 8 bases from V and 5 from J; bases not matched to a gene: 7. The CDR3 DNA reads as TGTGCCAGCCAGGGGGCTCTGCGGACTGAAGCTTTCTTT. Its protein is CASQGALRTEAFF.

The chain carries TRBV6-5 and TRBJ1-4; TRBD1 is a possible D gene (6 bases). V lost 6 bases, J lost 11 bases, and 19 bases lay in between. The CDR3 has 14 amino acids. Per germline, CDR1 MNHEY and CDR2 SVGAGI. The CDR3 loop is CASSLEQGPGKLFF. DNA for the CDR3: TGTGCCAGCAGCTTAGAACAGGGCCCCGGGAAACTGTTTTTT.

J is TRBJ1-2 and V is TRBV13, with 8 bases aligning to TRBD1. CDR3 length: 14 residues. J lost 7 bases, V lost 3 bases, and 7 bases had no gene match. Germline V gene data show CDR1 as PRHDT and CDR2 as FYEKMQ (reference sequence). CDR3 protein: CASSLDRADFGYTF. Here the CDR3 DNA reads TGTGCCAGCAGCTTGGACAGGGCGGACTTTGGCTACACCTTC.

This clone was observed a single time. The chain has TRBV7-9 and TRBJ1-5; D not resolved. Germline V lookup: CDR1 SEHNR, CDR2 FQNEAQ (reference sequence). This CDR3 region has 14 residues. Deletions cut 1 base from V and 2 bases from J, with 6 bases between. The CDR3 reads CASSLETRNQPQHF. The CDR3 DNA follows: TGTGCCAGCAGCTTAGAGACTCGCAATCAGCCCCAGCATTTT.

The CDR3 region has the DNA TGCGCCAGCAGCTCACGGGGAAACAGTTACAATGAGCAGTTCTTC. Translated: CASSSRGNSYNEQFF. The rearrangement uses TRBV5-1 and TRBJ2-1, with D tentatively TRBD2 (5 bases). Trimming pared 3 bases from V and 4 bases from J, leaving 14 bases between. Germline-derived CDR1 and CDR2 are SGHRS and YFSETQ. The CDR3 length is 15 residues. The full variable domain, in which reference TRBV5-1 and TRBJ2-1 provide the parts outside the CDR3, is KAGVTQTPRYLIKTRGQQVTLSCSPISGHRSVSWYQQTPGQGLQFLFEYFSETQRNKGNFPGRFSGRQFSNSRSEMNVSTLELGDSALYLCASSSRGNSYNEQFFGPGTRLTVL.

The rearrangement joins TRBV19 to TRBJ1-4; D gene unclear. Trimming removed 4 bases at V and 7 bases at J, with 13 bases between. The CDR3 runs to 14 residues. Per germline, CDR1 LNHDA and CDR2 SQIVND (reference sequence). DNA for the CDR3: TGTGCCAGTAGTACTATGTTTACTGCTGAAAAACTGTTTTTT. Amino acid sequence: CASSTMFTAEKLFF.

The V gene is TRBV30, the J gene TRBJ1-6; 8 nucleotides match TRBD1. The trim removed 7 bases at V and 8 bases at J, leaving 4 bases unmatched. The CDR3 sequence is 12 residues long. In germline, CDR1 is GTSNPN, CDR2 SVGIG (reference sequence). The chain's CDR3 is CASSGGYSPLHF. CDR3 bases: TGTGCCTCATCAGGGGGCTATTCACCCCTCCACTTT.

V and J are TRBV6-6 and TRBJ1-2, with 7 bases aligning to TRBD1. In germline, CDR1 is MNHNY, CDR2 SVGAGI (reference sequence). Germline trimming cut 5 bases from V and 2 bases from J; bases unmatched to any gene: 2. The CDR3 length is 13 residues. CDR3 nucleotides: TGTGCCAGCAGTCGGGACAGAAACTATGGCTACACCTTC. Its translation: CASSRDRNYGYTF.

The genes are TRBV19 and TRBJ2-4, with 12 bases matching TRBD2. CDR1 LNHDA and CDR2 SQIVND come from the germline V gene (reference sequence). The CDR3 runs 19 residues. After removal of 2 bases from V and 0 bases from J, the junction contained 8 bases not matched to a gene. DNA for the CDR3: TGTGCCAGTAGTATATCCTCTAGCGGGGGGGCCCAAGCCAAAAACATTCAGTACTTC. It encodes CASSISSSGGAQAKNIQYF.